These 26 T cell receptor beta chains came from one sample sequenced in a study of technical replicates of blood from a handful of donors. Repertoires were generated with immunoSEQ multiplex PCR, while TCRdb's copy carries only in-frame clones and drops some. The sample carries 85,000 to 100,000 clones, nearly 97% recorded once. Sequenced material: T cells isolated from PBMCs. Receptor source: a human donor in good health.

The V and J genes are TRBV11-3 and TRBJ2-1; a weak D match, TRBD2 (6 bases). V lost 3 bases and J lost 5, with 14 bases in between. The CDR3 contains 15 residues. From germline, CDR1 is SGHNT and CDR2 YENEEA. CDR3 coding DNA: TGTGCCAGCAGCTTTCGGCGGGGAGGCCACAATGAGCAGTTCTTC. Protein: CASSFRRGGHNEQFF. The entire variable domain, with the rest obtained from reference TRBV11-3 and TRBJ2-1, is as follows: EAGVVQSPRYKIIEKKQPVAFWCNPISGHNTLYWYLQNLGQGPELLIRYENEEAVDDSQLPKDRFSAERLKGVDSTLKIQPAELGDSAVYLCASSFRRGGHNEQFFGPGTRLTVL.

The chain has TRBV5-1 and TRBJ1-1; D unclear. Trimming stripped 4 bases from V and 11 bases from J, with 24 bases between. The germline V gene encodes CDR1 SGHRS and CDR2 YFSETQ. The CDR3 is 15 amino acids. CDR3 bases: TGCGCCAGCAGCGGAGGGTTAAGTACTCGGATATCGGCTTTCTTT. Translated: CASSGGLSTRISAFF.

The rearrangement links TRBV5-1 to TRBJ2-2; 8 bases align to TRBD1. This CDR3 is built from 18 residues. With V trimmed by 4 bases and J by 0 bases, 11 bases remained unmatched. Per the germline V gene, CDR1 is SGHRS and CDR2 is YFSETQ. The CDR3 here is CASSTRDRKFANTGELFF. CDR3 nucleotide sequence: TGCGCCAGCAGCACCCGGGACAGGAAGTTCGCGAACACCGGGGAGCTGTTTTTT.

CDR3: CASSPGTGIGNTIYF. In DNA form, the CDR3 reads TGTGCCAGCTCACCAGGGACAGGGATCGGAAACACCATATATTTT. V usage is TRBV18 and J usage is TRBJ1-3, with 9 nucleotides matching TRBD1. Germline CDR1 reads KGHSH; CDR2 reads LQKENI. This CDR3 has 15 residues. The V gene end was trimmed by 2 bases and the J gene end by 4 bases; junction bases not matched to a gene: 3.

The gene calls are TRBV4-1 and TRBJ2-7, with D perhaps matching TRBD1 (5 bases). V lost 4 bases to trimming and J lost 4 bases, with 23 bases between them. CDR1 and CDR2 from the germline V gene are MGHRA and YSYEKL. The CDR3 runs to 17 residues. CDR3 residues: CASSPSGRGTSEYEQYF. CDR3 coding DNA: TGCGCCAGCAGCCCTTCCGGAAGGGGTACGTCGGAGTACGAGCAGTACTTC.

The chain joins TRBV4-1 to TRBJ2-1; D gene uncertain. Looked up from germline, CDR1 is MGHRA and CDR2 is YSYEKL. The V end lost 1 base, the J end lost 12 bases, and 10 bases lay between the germline ends. There are 12 residues in the CDR3. CDR3 protein: CASSQVASWQFF. Written as DNA, the CDR3 is TGCGCCAGCAGCCAAGTCGCGAGTTGGCAGTTCTTC.

This chain connects TRBV11-3 to TRBJ1-2, with 8 bases identical to TRBD1. The CDR3 is made up of 19 amino acids. V gave up 0 bases and J gave up 4 bases; unmatched junction bases: 16. Per germline, CDR1 SGHNT and CDR2 YENEEA. The CDR3 region has the DNA TGTGCCAGCAGCTTAGAGGGAACCTTCCCAGGGGGCAGTAGCTATGGCTACACCTTC. Its protein product is CASSLEGTFPGGSSYGYTF.

The chain recombines TRBV15 with TRBJ1-5; a possible D gene is TRBD1 (5 bases). The germline V gene encodes CDR1 LNHNV and CDR2 YYDKDF (reference sequence). The CDR3 extends over 16 amino acids. V was cut by 0 bases and J by 0 bases, with 9 bases left in between. The CDR3 nucleotides read TGTGCCACCAGCAGAGATTCAGGGTATAGCAATCAGCCCCAGCATTTT. Its translation is CATSRDSGYSNQPQHF.

The J gene is TRBJ1-3, the V gene TRBV29-1; 7 bases fit TRBD1. After removal of 4 bases from V and 7 bases from J, the junction contained 7 bases not matched to a gene. Germline V gene data show CDR1 as SQVTM and CDR2 as ANQGSEA. This CDR3 is 13 amino acids long. The CDR3 DNA is TGCAGCGTTGTGACAGGGCTAAGGAACACCATATATTTT. Protein sequence: CSVVTGLRNTIYF.

The DNA of the CDR3 is TGTGCCTACTACAGCACAGATACGCAGTATTTT. This codes for CAYYSTDTQYF. The chain links TRBV7-9 to TRBJ2-3; no clear D gene. The CDR3 loop spans 11 amino acids. Trimming cost V 11 bases and J 0 bases, with 6 bases left between them. The V gene's germline CDR1 is SEHNR and CDR2 FQNEAQ (reference sequence).

This chain joins TRBV7-9 and TRBJ2-1; 8 positions match TRBD2. Germline CDR1 reads SEHNR; CDR2 reads FQNEAQ (reference sequence). The CDR3 length is 16 residues. V shed 5 bases, J shed 3 bases, and the junction held 9 bases outside the gene matches. This CDR3 reads CASSPASGGDYNEQFF. The CDR3 coding sequence is TGTGCCAGCAGCCCGGCCAGCGGGGGCGACTACAATGAGCAGTTCTTC. Based on the CDR3 plus reference TRBV7-9 and TRBJ2-1, the full variable domain is DTGVSQNPRHKITKRGQNVTFRCDPISEHNRLYWYRQTLGQGPEFLTYFQNEAQLEKSRLLSDRFSAERPKGSFSTLEIQRTEQGDSAMYLCASSPASGGDYNEQFFGPGTRLTVL.

The chain links TRBV27 to TRBJ1-5, with a weak D call TRBD1 (5 bases). Germline CDR1 and CDR2: MNHEY and SMNVEV (reference sequence). Trimming stripped 1 base from V and 4 bases from J, with 11 bases between. The CDR3 is 15 residues long. CDR3 amino acids: CASSLYRIPNQPQHF. The CDR3 coding sequence is TGTGCCAGCAGTTTATACAGGATCCCGAATCAGCCCCAGCATTTT.

This clone has just one count. V and J are TRBV19 and TRBJ1-5, with unresolved D. The length of the CDR3 is 15 residues. V was shortened by 5 bases and J by 1 base, with 12 bases between the two germline ends. The germline V gene has CDR1 LNHDA and CDR2 SQIVND (reference sequence). The CDR3 region has the DNA TGTGCCAGTAGTCGAGCACGCGGGAGCAATCAGCCCCAGCATTTT. This encodes CASSRARGSNQPQHF.

The genes are TRBV9 and TRBJ2-5; 7 nucleotides agree with TRBD1. Germline trimming cut 4 bases from V and 1 base from J; bases unmatched to any gene: 7. Germline values: CDR1 SGDLS, CDR2 YYNGEE. The CDR3 is 15 residues long. The CDR3: CASSIGNRGQETQYF. The CDR3 bases are TGTGCCAGCAGCATCGGTAACAGGGGCCAAGAGACCCAGTACTTC.

The V and J genes are TRBV7-9 and TRBJ1-6; D might be TRBD1 (6 bases). Germline lookup yields CDR1 SEHNR and CDR2 FQNEAQ (reference sequence). V was shortened by 2 bases and J by 8 bases, with 10 bases between the two germline ends. The CDR3 runs 14 residues. The CDR3 region has the DNA TGTGCCAGCAGCTTATGGGCAGGGGATTCACCCCTCCACTTT. This gives the protein CASSLWAGDSPLHF.

In this sample, this clone turned up once. The genes are TRBV27 and TRBJ2-3; D is possibly TRBD2 (7 bases). This CDR3 comprises 16 residues. Trimming pared 5 bases from V and 4 bases from J, leaving 19 bases between. Germline V lookup: CDR1 MNHEY, CDR2 SMNVEV (reference sequence). The CDR3 bases are TGTGCCAGCAGTCCAGAGGGAAGGGGGAGGGCAGATACGCAGTATTTT. Its protein product is CASSPEGRGRADTQYF.

This chain connects TRBV15 to TRBJ1-4, with D possibly matching TRBD1 (6 bases). Looked up from germline, CDR1 is LNHNV and CDR2 is YYDKDF (reference sequence). Trimming stripped 1 base from V and 8 bases from J, with 17 bases between. The CDR3 length is 16 residues. CDR3 nucleotides: TGTGCCACCAGCAGAGGGCTACAGGGAAGCGACGAAAAACTGTTTTTT. Amino acids: CATSRGLQGSDEKLFF. Full variable domain (rest looked up from reference TRBV15 and TRBJ1-4): DAMVIQNPRYQVTQFGKPVTLSCSQTLNHNVMYWYQQKSSQAPKLLFHYYDKDFNNEADTPDNFQSRRPNTSFCFLDIRSPGLGDTAMYLCATSRGLQGSDEKLFFGSGTQLSVL.

The rearrangement links TRBV9 to TRBJ2-5; 10 nucleotides agree with TRBD1. Germline V gene lookup returns CDR1 SGDLS and CDR2 YYNGEE. The CDR3 covers 15 residues. V was pared by 0 bases and J by 1 base, with 0 bases of the junction left unmatched. The CDR3 sequence: CASSVGTGGQETQYF. CDR3 DNA sequence: TGTGCCAGCAGCGTAGGGACAGGGGGCCAAGAGACCCAGTACTTC.

The chain couples TRBV5-1 to TRBJ2-1, with unresolved D. The V gene's germline CDR1 is SGHRS and CDR2 YFSETQ. V was shortened by 1 base and J by 7 bases, with 6 bases between the two germline ends. The CDR3 is made up of 12 amino acids. The CDR3, as DNA: TGCGCCAGCAGCTTGACCGCGAATGAGCAGTTCTTC. It specifies CASSLTANEQFF.

The chain recombines TRBV28 with TRBJ1-1; D gene unclear. V was pared by 6 bases and J by 1 base, with 9 bases between. Germline loops: CDR1 MDHEN, CDR2 SYDVKM. The length of the CDR3 is 13 residues. Here the CDR3 reads CASRYHRNTEAFF. The CDR3 DNA is TGTGCCAGCAGATACCACAGGAACACTGAAGCTTTCTTT.

The chain has TRBV28 and TRBJ2-7, with TRBD2 matching over 7 bases. Per germline, CDR1 MDHEN and CDR2 SYDVKM. The CDR3 covers 12 residues. Trimming at V came to 7 bases and at J to 4 bases, leaving 4 bases not matched to a gene. This chain's CDR3 is CASTLGGYEQYF. Written as DNA, the CDR3 is TGTGCCAGCACCCTGGGGGGGTACGAGCAGTACTTC.

This clone was found once. The chain is built from TRBV25-1 and TRBJ1-4, with D unclear. V lost 3 bases and J 7 bases, leaving 15 bases between the germline ends. Germline CDR1 is MGHDK and CDR2 is SYGVNS. This CDR3 has 15 amino acids. The CDR3 loop is CASSEPYREVEKLFF. The CDR3, as DNA: TGTGCCAGCAGTGAGCCTTATAGGGAGGTTGAAAAACTGTTTTTT.

The chain links TRBV28 to TRBJ2-7; no firm D call. The CDR3 is 13 amino acids. Trimming shortened V by 3 bases and J by 2 bases, and 8 bases separated the two germline ends. Germline V gene sequence: CDR1 MDHEN, CDR2 SYDVKM. The CDR3: CASSLQETYEQYF. CDR3 DNA sequence: TGTGCCAGCAGTTTGCAGGAAACCTACGAGCAGTACTTC. Using reference TRBV28 and TRBJ2-7 for the parts outside the CDR3, the full variable domain is DVKVTQSSRYLVKRTGEKVFLECVQDMDHENMFWYRQDPGLGLRLIYFSYDVKMKEKGDIPEGYSVSREKKERFSLILESASTNQTSMYLCASSLQETYEQYFGPGTRLTVT.

The chain combines TRBV5-1 with TRBJ2-5; D possibly corresponds to TRBD1 (6 bases). This CDR3 has 13 residues. V was shortened by 0 bases and J by 4 bases, with 7 bases between the two germline ends. Germline values: CDR1 SGHRS, CDR2 YFSETQ. CDR3 residues: CASSLGQAETQYF. The CDR3 DNA is TGCGCCAGCAGCTTGGGACAGGCAGAGACCCAGTACTTC.

The gene calls are TRBV6-6 and TRBJ2-3, with unresolved D. CDR1 MNHNY and CDR2 SVGAGI come from the germline V gene (reference sequence). Trimming pared 2 bases from V and 6 bases from J, leaving 9 bases between. This CDR3 has 13 residues. For the CDR3, the DNA is TGTGCCAGCAGTTACGTCGTTGGCGATACGCAGTATTTT. Protein sequence: CASSYVVGDTQYF.

This chain links TRBV18 with TRBJ1-2; TRBD1 aligns across 9 bases. CDR3 size: 15 residues. Trimming at V came to 2 bases and at J to 4 bases, leaving 5 bases not matched to a gene. Germline loops: CDR1 KGHSH, CDR2 LQKENI. Here the CDR3 reads CASSPEGTGFYGYTF. CDR3 DNA sequence: TGTGCCAGCTCACCAGAGGGGACAGGGTTCTATGGCTACACCTTC. Filled out from reference TRBV18 and TRBJ1-2, the complete variable domain reads NAGVMQNPRHLVRRRGQEARLRCSPMKGHSHVYWYRQLPEEGLKFMVYLQKENIIDESGMPKERFSAEFPKEGPSILRIQQVVRGDSAAYFCASSPEGTGFYGYTFGSGTRLTVV.